Below, one T cell receptor (beta chain) is given with its context. This clone appeared many times. Its recognized antigen is unknown. Base quality data are lacking; no much larger clone is found one base away. Using the deep immunoSEQ assay, TCR CDR3 regions were amplified from genomic DNA by multiplex PCR. Extracted genomic DNA from each cell subset was distributed evenly across all wells of several immunoSEQ 96-well plates, and each plate was treated as a replicate. For sorted subsets, each replicate PCR was loaded with around 200 ng genomic DNA, equivalent to 30,000 or so T cell genomes. Purified libraries were measured with a Qubit 3.0 fluorometer, size-checked on a Bioanalyzer 2100, and measured again with the KAPA Library Quantification kit. Every immunoSEQ 96-well plate was sequenced on a dedicated single-read 150-cycle Illumina NextSeq 550 flow cell. Per the source publication's procedure: Because the immunoSEQ output included only junctional sequences and no quality scores, the filtering could not be the same as the filtering used for full-length reads. To assign V/J genes and CDR3, sequences were annotated using PyIR, a Python wrapper for IgBLAST v1.9, with IMGT germline references. Reads with weak V/J assignments (E-value above 1e-6), missing CDR3, stop codons, out-of-frame junctions, or ambiguous translated residues were removed. A V3J clonotype was defined by an identical inferred V gene, J gene, and CDR3 amino acid sequence. The percentage overlap between two repertoires was calculated by dividing the number of shared unique clonotypes by the size of the smaller repertoire. Repertoire richness was assessed with RTK rarefaction, the Chao1 estimator, and Recon v2.1 estimates of unobserved clonotypes. For all TCRbeta clonotypes obtained by the gDNA method from a handful of donors, generation probabilities were computed with OLGA. Held by TCRdb, this immuneACCESS table contains in-frame sequences only and omits some clones. Under half of the omission traces to an unresolved V gene where checked; the cause of the rest is unknown. The V and J calls and clone size come from that table; D and trimming were worked out from the DNA. The sample table contains 550,000 to 700,000 clones; only one count was recorded for more than 70% of them. 1.5% to 2% of the sample is in the top ten clones.

The donors were healthy, HIV-negative adults who had no recently reported acute infections or vaccinations. Every donor was a Caucasian adult residing in Nashville, Tennessee, USA. CD4+ T cells were enriched through magnetic negative selection, after which naive cells were positively selected on CD45RA and the remaining negative fraction served as the memory subset. Blood was obtained by leukapheresis, after which PBMCs were separated by Ficoll-Histopaque density gradient centrifugation and cryopreserved in liquid nitrogen vapor phase. Purity and quantity of every magnetically sorted T cell population were checked by analytical flow cytometry. From each sorted fraction, genomic DNA was isolated and quantified by UV absorbance on a Nanodrop 2000c. The data are from a study of shared clonotypes between healthy human individuals (dated by TCRdb to 2018 to 2020). Study-level background: The cohort comprised a couple of women and a few men aged 18 to 49 years. Per donor, three plates each were used for CD4 naive and CD4 memory, two for CD8 naive, and one for CD8 memory. To estimate repertoire size and how much clonotypes are shared between individuals, the study performed deep sequencing of blood TCR repertoires from roughly five healthy adults. Different laboratories and diverse techniques were used to prepare libraries and sequence TCR repertoires, to increase sequencing depth and limit assay-specific biases. Between about 0.8 and 8.9 billion PBMCs per donor were obtained by leukapheresis. Broad study findings and their caveats: When a handful of donors were compared, the shared fraction of clonotypes was around 5% for naive CD4, about 4% for naive CD8, more than 2% for memory CD4, and roughly 0.4% for memory CD8. Based on pairwise subsampling, the degree of clonotype sharing among donors was expected to be affected by sequencing depth. Rarefaction of sorted-subset datasets indicated incomplete sequencing despite the large sequencing depth. Compared with non-shared clonotypes, clonotypes shared by all four sorted-subset donors had higher generation probabilities. Sampling was restricted to blood, and TCR repertoires in tissue are likely to differ from TCR repertoires in blood. Because the study included a small number of donors, the genetic and exposure-history diversity represented was limited. Larger estimated clonotype richness was generally found for naive subsets than for memory subsets.

Trimming removed 2 bases from V and 0 bases from J, leaving 11 bases between the germline ends. The germline V gene encodes CDR1 LGHNA and CDR2 YNFKEQ. Inclusive of the bounding cysteine and phenylalanine, the CDR3 is 17 residues long. The CDR3 DNA has 51 bases and is translated from base 1. The sequence came from a young woman in good health. The sequencing input was memory CD4+ T cells sorted from blood. In light of the paper, this sample's cell subset or site label describes: CD45RA-negative fraction. Recombination linked TRBV4-2 to TRBJ2-6, with the D segment identity uncertain. The CDR3 protein sequence reads: CASSQSTWDSGANVLTF. The sequenced DNA: TGTGCCAGCAGCCAATCGACGTGGGACTCTGGGGCCAACGTCCTGACTTTC.